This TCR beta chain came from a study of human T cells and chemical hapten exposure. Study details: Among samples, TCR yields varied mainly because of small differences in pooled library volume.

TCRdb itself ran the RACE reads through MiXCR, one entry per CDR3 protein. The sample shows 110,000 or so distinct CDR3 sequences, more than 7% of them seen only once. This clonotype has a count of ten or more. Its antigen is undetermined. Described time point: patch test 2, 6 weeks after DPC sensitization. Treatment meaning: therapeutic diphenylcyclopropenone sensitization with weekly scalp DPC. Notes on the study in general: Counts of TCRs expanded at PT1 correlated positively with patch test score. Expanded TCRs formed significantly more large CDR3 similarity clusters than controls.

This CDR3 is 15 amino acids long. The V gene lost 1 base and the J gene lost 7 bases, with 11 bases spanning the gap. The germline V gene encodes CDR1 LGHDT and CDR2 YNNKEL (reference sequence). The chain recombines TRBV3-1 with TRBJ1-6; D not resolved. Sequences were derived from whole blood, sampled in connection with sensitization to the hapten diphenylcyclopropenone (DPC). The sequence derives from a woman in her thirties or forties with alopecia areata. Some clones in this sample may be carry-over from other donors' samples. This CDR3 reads CASSQGGRTNSPLHF. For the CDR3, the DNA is TGTGCCAGCAGCCAAGGAGGACGTACCAATTCACCCCTCCACTTT.